The clone carrying this T cell receptor (beta chain) was detected many times. RNA transcripts were the template for amplifying TCR beta CDR3 regions. During a first-round RT-PCR of the TCR CDR3, the HTBI primer set was used. TCRdb recomputed calls from the multiplex PCR reads with MiXCR, one row per CDR3 protein. The sample shows hundreds of thousands of distinct CDR3 sequences, approximately 14% of them seen only once. From germline, CDR1 is SGHRS and CDR2 YFSETQ. The germline V and J ends were trimmed by 3 bases and 4 bases, with 16 bases remaining between them. The CDR3 spans 15 residues. The data originate from a study of T cells in Graves' hyperthyroidism and ophthalmopathy.

Sequenced sample: blood. V gene TRBV5-1 combines with J gene TRBJ1-2; D not certain. This receptor was taken from a woman aged 55-69 years with Graves' ophthalmopathy. CDR3 protein: CASSSLIGHSYGYTF. For the CDR3, the DNA is TGCGCCAGCAGCTCCTTAATCGGGCATTCCTATGGCTACACCTTC.